The clone carrying this T cell receptor beta chain was observed a single time. In germline, CDR1 is MGHDK, CDR2 SYGVNS. CDR3 length equals 13 residues. V was clipped by 6 bases and J by 4 bases, with 12 bases between them. These data are taken from a study of long-term antiretroviral therapy in people with HIV. Survey-level immunoSEQ v3.0 assays were run. The data were produced by immunoSEQ multiplex PCR, yet TCRdb's version contains in-frame clones alone and is incomplete. This sample has 35,000 to 40,000 clones, with 65% to 90% found just once. The sequence derives from a man aged 18 to 30 with HIV. The source material was unsorted PBMCs, sampled 1.5 years after starting antiretroviral therapy. The chain carries TRBV25-1 and TRBJ1-2; D unresolved. CDR3 bases: TGTGCCAGCAGCCTCTCAGTCAGCTATGGCTACACCTTC. It translates to CASSLSVSYGYTF.